This entry lists 7 T cell receptor beta chains sequenced from one sample in a study of T cells after yellow fever vaccination. TCRdb called the 5' RACE reads again in MiXCR, with one record for every CDR3 protein. Of about 160,000 distinct CDR3 sequences detected, more than 5.5% appear once; the ten largest clones hold 2.5%. Sequencing was performed on CD4+ T cells sorted from PBMCs, taken less than 6 days after the first yellow fever vaccination. The receptors were gathered from a man aged 18-30 years who received the YFV17D yellow fever vaccine.

This rearrangement joins TRBV7-2 to TRBJ2-3; tentative D call: TRBD2 (5 bases). This CDR3 region has 14 residues. V lost 9 bases, J lost 2 bases, and 15 bases lay in between. CDR1 and CDR2 from the germline V gene are SGHTA and FQGNSA. The CDR3 DNA is TGTGCCAGTAAACGGGGAGCCTACACAGATACGCAGTATTTT. Translated: CASKRGAYTDTQYF.

This clonotype was detected ten times or more. The chain joins TRBV10-3 to TRBJ2-2, with 7 bases lining up with TRBD1. V gave up 7 bases and J gave up 6 bases; unmatched junction bases: 2. The CDR3 loop spans 12 amino acids. Per germline, CDR1 ENHRY and CDR2 SYGVKD. The CDR3 is CAINRGSGELFF. The CDR3 DNA follows: TGTGCCATCAACAGGGGATCCGGGGAGCTGTTTTTT.

This clonotype has more than one count but fewer than ten. The chain is built from TRBV18 and TRBJ2-7, with TRBD1 matching over 7 bases. The CDR3 runs 13 residues. The V and J ends lost 5 bases and 4 bases, in that order; junction bases with no gene match: 5. Germline CDR1 and CDR2: KGHSH and LQKENI. In nucleotides, the CDR3 is TGTGCCAGCTCAGCGACGACAGGGTACGAGCAGTACGTC. As protein: CASSATTGYEQYV.

This clonotype has a count of ten or more. The chain links TRBV2 to TRBJ1-1; tentatively, D is TRBD1 (5 bases). The CDR3 has 14 amino acids. Germline V gene sequence: CDR1 SNHLY, CDR2 FYNNEI. V shed 8 bases and J shed 0 bases, with 13 bases lying between them. The CDR3 bases are TGTGCCAGCTTACTGGACAAGCTGAACACTGAAGCTTTCTTT. Its translation is CASLLDKLNTEAFF.

This clonotype turned up a few times. The chain joins TRBV7-2 to TRBJ1-2; D unresolved. The length of the CDR3 is 14 residues. The germline V gene encodes CDR1 SGHTA and CDR2 FQGNSA. Trimming stripped 1 base from V and 7 bases from J, with 13 bases between. CDR3 nucleotides: TGTGCCAGCAGCTTAGGATTAGCCTCTAGTGGCTACACCTTC. It yields the protein CASSLGLASSGYTF.

The V and J genes are TRBV5-1 and TRBJ2-5, with unresolved D. Germline V gene data show CDR1 as SGHRS and CDR2 as YFSETQ. This CDR3 contains 14 residues. The ends were cut back, 0 bases at V and 0 bases at J, with 6 bases in the middle. For the CDR3, the DNA is TGCGCCAGCAGCTTGGCTCGATACCAAGAGACCCAGTACTTC. Protein sequence: CASSLARYQETQYF.

This clonotype showed up many times. The V call is TRBV4-1, the J call TRBJ2-5; 9 bases map to TRBD2. This CDR3 is built from 16 residues. V was pared by 1 base and J by 2 bases, with 5 bases of the junction left unmatched. Germline V lookup: CDR1 MGHRA, CDR2 YSYEKL. Here the CDR3 reads CASSQAASGAQETQYF. Here the CDR3 DNA reads TGCGCCAGCAGCCAAGCGGCTAGCGGGGCTCAAGAGACCCAGTACTTC.